This TCR beta chain comes out of a study of blood T cell repertoires in COVID-19. The wider study: COVID-19 samples from acute and convalescent phases originated in the United States, Italy and Spain.

Source study methods: How many nucleated cells were present was estimated from reference gene primer amplification. The data were produced by immunoSEQ multiplex PCR, yet TCRdb's version contains in-frame clones alone and is incomplete. The V and J calls and the clone size are those of that table, but D and trimming were determined from the DNA. Of around 250,000 clones in the sample, less than 85% were seen once. From germline, CDR1 is MNHNY and CDR2 SVGAGI (reference sequence). The CDR3 is made up of 15 amino acids. J gave up 5 bases and V 6 bases, and 12 bases lay outside the gene matches. The sample taken for sequencing was peripheral blood. The clonotype was recovered from a man in his fifties or sixties who had recovered from COVID-19. The chain couples TRBV6-6 to TRBJ2-5; 7 bases map to TRBD2. The CDR3 loop reads CASSQSRGGKETQYF. CDR3 DNA sequence: TGTGCCAGCAGCCAATCTAGGGGAGGGAAGGAGACCCAGTACTTC.